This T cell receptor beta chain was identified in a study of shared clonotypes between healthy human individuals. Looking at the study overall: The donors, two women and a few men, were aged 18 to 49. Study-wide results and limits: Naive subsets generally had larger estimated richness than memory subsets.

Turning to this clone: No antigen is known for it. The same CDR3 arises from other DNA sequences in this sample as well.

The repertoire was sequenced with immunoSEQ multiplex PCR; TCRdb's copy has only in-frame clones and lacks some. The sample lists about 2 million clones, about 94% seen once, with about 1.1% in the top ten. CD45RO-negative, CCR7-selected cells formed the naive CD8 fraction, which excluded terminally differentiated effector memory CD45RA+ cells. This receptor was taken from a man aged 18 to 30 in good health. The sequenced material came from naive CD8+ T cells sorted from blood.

CDR3 bases: TGTGCCAGTAGTGCTGGGTTATCCTACGAGCAGTACTTC. Translation: CASSAGLSYEQYF. The rearrangement joins TRBV19 to TRBJ2-7, with unresolved D. CDR1 and CDR2 (germline): LNHDA, SQIVND (reference sequence). CDR3 length equals 13 residues. Deletions cut 5 bases from V and 1 base from J, with 9 bases between.